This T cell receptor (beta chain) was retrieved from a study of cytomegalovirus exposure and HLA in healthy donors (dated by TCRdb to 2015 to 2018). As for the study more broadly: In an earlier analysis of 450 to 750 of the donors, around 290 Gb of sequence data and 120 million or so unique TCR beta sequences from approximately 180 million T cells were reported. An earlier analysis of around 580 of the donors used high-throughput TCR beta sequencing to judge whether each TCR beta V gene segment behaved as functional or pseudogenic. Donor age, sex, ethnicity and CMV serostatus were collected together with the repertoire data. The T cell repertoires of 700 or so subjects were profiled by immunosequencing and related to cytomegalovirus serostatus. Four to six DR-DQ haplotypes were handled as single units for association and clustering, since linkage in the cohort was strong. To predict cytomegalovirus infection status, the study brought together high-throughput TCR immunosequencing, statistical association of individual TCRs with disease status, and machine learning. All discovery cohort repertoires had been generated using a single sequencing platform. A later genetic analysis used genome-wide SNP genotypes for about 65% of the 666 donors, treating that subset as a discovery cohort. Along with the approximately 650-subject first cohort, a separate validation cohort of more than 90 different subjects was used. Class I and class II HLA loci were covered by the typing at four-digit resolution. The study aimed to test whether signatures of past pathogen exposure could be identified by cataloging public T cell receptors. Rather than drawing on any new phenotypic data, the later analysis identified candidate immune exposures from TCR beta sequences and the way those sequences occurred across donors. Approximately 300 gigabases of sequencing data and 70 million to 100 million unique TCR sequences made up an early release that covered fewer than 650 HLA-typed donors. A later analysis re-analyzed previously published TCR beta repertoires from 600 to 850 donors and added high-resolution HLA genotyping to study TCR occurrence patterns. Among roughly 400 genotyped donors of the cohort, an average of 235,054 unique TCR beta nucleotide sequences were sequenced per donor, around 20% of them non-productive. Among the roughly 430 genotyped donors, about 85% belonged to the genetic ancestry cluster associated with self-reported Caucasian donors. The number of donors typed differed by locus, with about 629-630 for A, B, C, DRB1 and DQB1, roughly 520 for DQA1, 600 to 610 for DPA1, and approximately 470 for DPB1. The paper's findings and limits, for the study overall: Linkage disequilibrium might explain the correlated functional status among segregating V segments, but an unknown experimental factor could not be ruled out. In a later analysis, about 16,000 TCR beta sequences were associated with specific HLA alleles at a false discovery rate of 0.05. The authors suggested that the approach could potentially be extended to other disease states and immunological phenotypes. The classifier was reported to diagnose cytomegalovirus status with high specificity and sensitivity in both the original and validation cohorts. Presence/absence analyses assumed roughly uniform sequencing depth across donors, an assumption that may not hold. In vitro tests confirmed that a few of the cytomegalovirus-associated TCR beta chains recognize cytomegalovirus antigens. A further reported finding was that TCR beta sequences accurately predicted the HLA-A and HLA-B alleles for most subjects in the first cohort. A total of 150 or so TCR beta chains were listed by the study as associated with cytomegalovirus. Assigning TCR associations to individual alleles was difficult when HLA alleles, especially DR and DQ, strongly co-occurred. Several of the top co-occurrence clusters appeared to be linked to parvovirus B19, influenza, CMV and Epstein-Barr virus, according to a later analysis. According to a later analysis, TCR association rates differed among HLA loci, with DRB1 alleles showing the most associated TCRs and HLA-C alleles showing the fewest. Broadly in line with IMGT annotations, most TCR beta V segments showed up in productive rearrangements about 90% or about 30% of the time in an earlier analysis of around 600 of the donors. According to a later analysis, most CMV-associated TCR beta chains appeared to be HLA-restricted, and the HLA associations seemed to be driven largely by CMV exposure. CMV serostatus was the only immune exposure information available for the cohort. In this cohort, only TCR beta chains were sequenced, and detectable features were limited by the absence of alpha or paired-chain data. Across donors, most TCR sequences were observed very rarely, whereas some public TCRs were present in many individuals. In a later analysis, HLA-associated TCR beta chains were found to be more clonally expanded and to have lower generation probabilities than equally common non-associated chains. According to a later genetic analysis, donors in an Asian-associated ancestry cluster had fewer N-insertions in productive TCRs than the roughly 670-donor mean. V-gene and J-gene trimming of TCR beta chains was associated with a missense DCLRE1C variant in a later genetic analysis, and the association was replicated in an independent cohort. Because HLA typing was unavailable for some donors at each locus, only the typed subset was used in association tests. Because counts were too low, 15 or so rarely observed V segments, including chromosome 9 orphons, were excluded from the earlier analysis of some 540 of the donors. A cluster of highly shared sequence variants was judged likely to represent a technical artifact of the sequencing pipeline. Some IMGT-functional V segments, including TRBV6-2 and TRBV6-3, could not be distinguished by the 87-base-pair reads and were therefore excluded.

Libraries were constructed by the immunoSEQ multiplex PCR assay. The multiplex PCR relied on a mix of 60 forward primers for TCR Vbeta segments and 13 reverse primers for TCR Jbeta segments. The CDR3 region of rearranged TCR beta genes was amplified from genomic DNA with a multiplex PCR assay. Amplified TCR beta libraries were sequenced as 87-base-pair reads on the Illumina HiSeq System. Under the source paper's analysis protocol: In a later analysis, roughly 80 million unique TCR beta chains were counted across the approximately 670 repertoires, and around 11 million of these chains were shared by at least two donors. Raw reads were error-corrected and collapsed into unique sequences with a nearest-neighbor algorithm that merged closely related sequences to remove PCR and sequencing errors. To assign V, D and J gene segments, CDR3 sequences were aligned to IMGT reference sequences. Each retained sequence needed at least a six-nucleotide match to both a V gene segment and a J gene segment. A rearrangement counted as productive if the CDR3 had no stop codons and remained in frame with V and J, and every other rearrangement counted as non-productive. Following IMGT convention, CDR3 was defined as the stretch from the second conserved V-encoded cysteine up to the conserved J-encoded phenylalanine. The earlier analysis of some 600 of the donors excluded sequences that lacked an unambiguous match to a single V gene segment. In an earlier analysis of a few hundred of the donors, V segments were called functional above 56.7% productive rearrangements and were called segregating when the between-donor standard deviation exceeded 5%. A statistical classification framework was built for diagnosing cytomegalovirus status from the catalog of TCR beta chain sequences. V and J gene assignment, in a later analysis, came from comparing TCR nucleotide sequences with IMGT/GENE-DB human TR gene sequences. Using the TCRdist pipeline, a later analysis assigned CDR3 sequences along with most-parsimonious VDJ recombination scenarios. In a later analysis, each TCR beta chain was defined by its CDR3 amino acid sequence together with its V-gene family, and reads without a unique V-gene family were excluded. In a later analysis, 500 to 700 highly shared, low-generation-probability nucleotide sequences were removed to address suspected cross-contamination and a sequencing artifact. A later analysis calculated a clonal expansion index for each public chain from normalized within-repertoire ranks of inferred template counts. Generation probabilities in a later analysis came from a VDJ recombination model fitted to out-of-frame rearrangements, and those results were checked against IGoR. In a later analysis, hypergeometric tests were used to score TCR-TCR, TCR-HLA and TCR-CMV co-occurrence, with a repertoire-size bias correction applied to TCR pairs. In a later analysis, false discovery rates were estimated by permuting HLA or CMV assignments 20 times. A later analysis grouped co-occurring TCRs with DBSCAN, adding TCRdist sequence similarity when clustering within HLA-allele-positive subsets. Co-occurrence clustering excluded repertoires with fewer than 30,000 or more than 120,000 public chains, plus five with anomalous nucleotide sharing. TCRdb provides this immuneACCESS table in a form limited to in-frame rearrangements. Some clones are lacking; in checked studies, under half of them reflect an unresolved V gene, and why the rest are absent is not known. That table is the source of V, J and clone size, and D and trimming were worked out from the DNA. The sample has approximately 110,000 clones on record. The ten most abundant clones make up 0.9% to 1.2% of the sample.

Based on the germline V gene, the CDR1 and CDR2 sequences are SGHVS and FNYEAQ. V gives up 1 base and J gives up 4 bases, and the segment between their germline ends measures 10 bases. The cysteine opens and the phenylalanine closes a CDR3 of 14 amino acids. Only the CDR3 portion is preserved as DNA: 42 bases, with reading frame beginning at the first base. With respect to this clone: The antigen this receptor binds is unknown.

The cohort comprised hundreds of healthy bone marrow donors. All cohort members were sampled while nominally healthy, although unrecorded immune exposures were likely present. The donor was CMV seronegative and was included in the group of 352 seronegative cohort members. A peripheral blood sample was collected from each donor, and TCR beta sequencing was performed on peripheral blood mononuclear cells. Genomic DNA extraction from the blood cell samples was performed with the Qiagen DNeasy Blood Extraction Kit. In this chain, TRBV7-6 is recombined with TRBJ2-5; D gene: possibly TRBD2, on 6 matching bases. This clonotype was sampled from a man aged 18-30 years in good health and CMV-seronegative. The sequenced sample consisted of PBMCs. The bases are TGTGCCAGCAGCTTAGTTTCCGGGGGAGAGACCCAGTACTTC. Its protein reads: CASSLVSGGETQYF.